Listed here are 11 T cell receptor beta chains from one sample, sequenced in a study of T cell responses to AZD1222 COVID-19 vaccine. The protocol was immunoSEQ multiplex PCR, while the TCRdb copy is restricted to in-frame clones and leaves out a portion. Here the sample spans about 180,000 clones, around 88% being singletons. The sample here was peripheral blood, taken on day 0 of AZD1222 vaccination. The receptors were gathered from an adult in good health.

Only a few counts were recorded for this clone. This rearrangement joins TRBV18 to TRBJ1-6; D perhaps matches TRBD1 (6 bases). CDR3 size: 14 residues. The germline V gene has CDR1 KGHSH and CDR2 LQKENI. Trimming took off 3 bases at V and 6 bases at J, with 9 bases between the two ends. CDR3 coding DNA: TGTGCCAGCTCACCCTCGGACAGTAATTCACCCCTCCACTTT. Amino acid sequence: CASSPSDSNSPLHF.

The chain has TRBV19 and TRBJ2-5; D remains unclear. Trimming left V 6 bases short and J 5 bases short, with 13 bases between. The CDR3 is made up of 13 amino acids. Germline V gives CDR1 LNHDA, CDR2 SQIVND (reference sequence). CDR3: CASRESNSETQYF. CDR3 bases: TGTGCCAGTAGGGAGTCTAACTCGGAGACCCAGTACTTC.

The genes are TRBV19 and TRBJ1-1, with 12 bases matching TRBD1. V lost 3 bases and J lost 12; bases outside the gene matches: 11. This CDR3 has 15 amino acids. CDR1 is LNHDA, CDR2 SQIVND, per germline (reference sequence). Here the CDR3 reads CASSMAGTGGLVTFF. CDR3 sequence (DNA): TGTGCCAGTAGTATGGCCGGGACAGGGGGCTTGGTAACTTTCTTT.

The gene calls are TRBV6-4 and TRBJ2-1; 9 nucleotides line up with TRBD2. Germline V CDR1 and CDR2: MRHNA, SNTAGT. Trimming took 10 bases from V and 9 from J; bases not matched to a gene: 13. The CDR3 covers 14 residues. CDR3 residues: CATRERGVSGEQFF. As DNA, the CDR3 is TGTGCCACTAGAGAGCGGGGGGTCAGTGGTGAGCAGTTCTTC.

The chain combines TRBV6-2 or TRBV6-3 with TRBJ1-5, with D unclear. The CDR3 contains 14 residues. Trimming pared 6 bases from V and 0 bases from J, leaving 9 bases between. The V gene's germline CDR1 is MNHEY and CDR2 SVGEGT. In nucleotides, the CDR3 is TGTGCCAGCAGCCGCGACGGTAGCAATCAGCCCCAGCATTTT. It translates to CASSRDGSNQPQHF.

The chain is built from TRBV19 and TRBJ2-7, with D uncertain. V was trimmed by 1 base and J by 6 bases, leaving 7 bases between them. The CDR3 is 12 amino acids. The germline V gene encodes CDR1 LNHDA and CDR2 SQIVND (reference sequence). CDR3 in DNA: TGTGCCAGTAGTATAGTCAACTCCGAGCAGTACTTC. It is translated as CASSIVNSEQYF.

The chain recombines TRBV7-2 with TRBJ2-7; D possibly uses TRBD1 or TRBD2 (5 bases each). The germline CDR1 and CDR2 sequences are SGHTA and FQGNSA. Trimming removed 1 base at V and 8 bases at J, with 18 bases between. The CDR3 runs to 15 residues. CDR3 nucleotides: TGTGCCAGCAGCTTAGAGGGGACCCCCCGACAGAAGCAGTACTTC. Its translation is CASSLEGTPRQKQYF.

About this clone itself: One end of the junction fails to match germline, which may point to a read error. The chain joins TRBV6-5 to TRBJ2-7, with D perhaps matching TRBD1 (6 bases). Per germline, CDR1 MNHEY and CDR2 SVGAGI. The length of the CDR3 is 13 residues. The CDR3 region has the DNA TGTGCCAGCAGGTACTCAGGGGCGGGCGAGCAGTACTTC. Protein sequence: CASRYSGAGEQYF.

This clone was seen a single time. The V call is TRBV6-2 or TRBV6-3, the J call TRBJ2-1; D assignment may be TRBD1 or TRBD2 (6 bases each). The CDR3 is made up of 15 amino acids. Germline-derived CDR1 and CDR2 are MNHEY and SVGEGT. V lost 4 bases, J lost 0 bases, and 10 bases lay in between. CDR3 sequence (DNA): TGTGCCAGCAGTTCCACGGGGGCCTCCTACAATGAGCAGTTCTTC. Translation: CASSSTGASYNEQFF.

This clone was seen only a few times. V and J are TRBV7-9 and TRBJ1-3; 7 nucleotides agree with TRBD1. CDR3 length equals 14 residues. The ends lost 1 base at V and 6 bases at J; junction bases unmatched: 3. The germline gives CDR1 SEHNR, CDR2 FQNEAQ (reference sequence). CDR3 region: CASSLGQGENTIYF. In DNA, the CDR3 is TGTGCCAGCAGCTTAGGCCAGGGGGAAAACACCATATATTTT.

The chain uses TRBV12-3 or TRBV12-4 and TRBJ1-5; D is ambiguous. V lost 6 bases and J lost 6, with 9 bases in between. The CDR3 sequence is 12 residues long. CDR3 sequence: CASSPLGQPQHF. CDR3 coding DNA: TGTGCCAGCAGCCCCTTAGGTCAGCCCCAGCATTTT.